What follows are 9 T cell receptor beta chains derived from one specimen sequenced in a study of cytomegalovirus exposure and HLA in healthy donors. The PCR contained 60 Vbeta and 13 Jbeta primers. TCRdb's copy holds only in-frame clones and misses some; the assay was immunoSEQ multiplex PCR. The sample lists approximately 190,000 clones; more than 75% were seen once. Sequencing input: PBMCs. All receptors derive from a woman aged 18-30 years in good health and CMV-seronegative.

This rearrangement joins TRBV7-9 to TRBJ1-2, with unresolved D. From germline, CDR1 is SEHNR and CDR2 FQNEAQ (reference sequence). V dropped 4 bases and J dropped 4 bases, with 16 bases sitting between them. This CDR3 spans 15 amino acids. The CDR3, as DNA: TGTGCCAGCAGCTCTACTACGAGCCGAGTCTATGGCTACACCTTC. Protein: CASSSTTSRVYGYTF.

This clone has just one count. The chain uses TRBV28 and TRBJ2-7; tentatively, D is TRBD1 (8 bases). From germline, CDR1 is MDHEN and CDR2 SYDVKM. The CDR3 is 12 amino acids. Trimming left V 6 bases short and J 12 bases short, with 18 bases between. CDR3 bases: TGTGCCAGCAGGGGACAGGTGGGGAGGGGGTACTTC. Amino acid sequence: CASRGQVGRGYF.

The CDR3 reads CASSPYKDSVDEKLFF. The DNA of the CDR3 is TGTGCCAGCTCACCATATAAGGACAGCGTCGATGAAAAACTGTTTTTT. This chain links TRBV18 with TRBJ1-4, with D perhaps matching TRBD1 (6 bases). Germline CDR1 reads KGHSH; CDR2 reads LQKENI. This CDR3 spans 16 amino acids. Trimming removed 2 bases at V and 6 bases at J, with 16 bases between. Drawing the rest from reference TRBV18 and TRBJ1-4, the complete variable domain is NAGVMQNPRHLVRRRGQEARLRCSPMKGHSHVYWYRQLPEEGLKFMVYLQKENIIDESGMPKERFSAEFPKEGPSILRIQQVVRGDSAAYFCASSPYKDSVDEKLFFGSGTQLSVL.

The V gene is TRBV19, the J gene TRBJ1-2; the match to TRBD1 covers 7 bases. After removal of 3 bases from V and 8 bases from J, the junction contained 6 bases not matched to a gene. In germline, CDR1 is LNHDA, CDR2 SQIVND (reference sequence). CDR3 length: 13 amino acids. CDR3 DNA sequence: TGTGCCAGTAGTATTACAGGGGATTTCGGCTACACCTTC. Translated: CASSITGDFGYTF. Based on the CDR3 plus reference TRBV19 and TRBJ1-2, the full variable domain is DGGITQSPKYLFRKEGQNVTLSCEQNLNHDAMYWYRQDPGQGLRLIYYSQIVNDFQKGDIAEGYSVSREKKESFPLTVTSAQKNPTAFYLCASSITGDFGYTFGSGTRLTVV.

DNA for the CDR3: TGTGCCAGCAGTTACACCACTTGGAATGAAAAACTGTTTTTT. Its translation is CASSYTTWNEKLFF. The gene calls are TRBV6-5 and TRBJ1-4, with no clear D. V was shortened by 2 bases and J by 5 bases, with 9 bases between the two germline ends. The CDR3 covers 14 residues. CDR1 and CDR2 (germline): MNHEY, SVGAGI.

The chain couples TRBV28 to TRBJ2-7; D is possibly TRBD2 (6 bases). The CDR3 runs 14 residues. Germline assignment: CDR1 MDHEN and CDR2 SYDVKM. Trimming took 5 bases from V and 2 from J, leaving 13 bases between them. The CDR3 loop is CASSDRGKPYEQYF. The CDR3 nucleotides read TGTGCCAGCAGTGATCGGGGGAAGCCCTACGAGCAGTACTTC. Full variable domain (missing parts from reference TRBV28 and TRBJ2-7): DVKVTQSSRYLVKRTGEKVFLECVQDMDHENMFWYRQDPGLGLRLIYFSYDVKMKEKGDIPEGYSVSREKKERFSLILESASTNQTSMYLCASSDRGKPYEQYFGPGTRLTVT.

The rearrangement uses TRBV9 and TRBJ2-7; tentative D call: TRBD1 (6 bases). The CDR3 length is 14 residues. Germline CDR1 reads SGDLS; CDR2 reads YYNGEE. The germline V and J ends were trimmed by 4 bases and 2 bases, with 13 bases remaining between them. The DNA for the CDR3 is TGTGCCAGCAGCCGAGGACAGTCGACCTACGAGCAGTACTTC. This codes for CASSRGQSTYEQYF.

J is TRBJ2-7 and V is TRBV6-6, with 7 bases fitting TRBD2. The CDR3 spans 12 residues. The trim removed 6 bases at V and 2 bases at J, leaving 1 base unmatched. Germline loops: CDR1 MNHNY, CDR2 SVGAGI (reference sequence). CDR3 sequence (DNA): TGTGCCAGCAGCCGGGGGGCCTACGAGCAGTACTTC. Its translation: CASSRGAYEQYF.

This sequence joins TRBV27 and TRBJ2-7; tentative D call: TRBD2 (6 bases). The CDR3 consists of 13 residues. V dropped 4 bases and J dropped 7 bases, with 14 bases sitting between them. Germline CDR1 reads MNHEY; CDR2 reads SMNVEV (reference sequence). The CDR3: CASSSRDLGEQYF. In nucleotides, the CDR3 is TGTGCCAGCAGTTCCCGGGACTTGGGAGAGCAGTACTTC.